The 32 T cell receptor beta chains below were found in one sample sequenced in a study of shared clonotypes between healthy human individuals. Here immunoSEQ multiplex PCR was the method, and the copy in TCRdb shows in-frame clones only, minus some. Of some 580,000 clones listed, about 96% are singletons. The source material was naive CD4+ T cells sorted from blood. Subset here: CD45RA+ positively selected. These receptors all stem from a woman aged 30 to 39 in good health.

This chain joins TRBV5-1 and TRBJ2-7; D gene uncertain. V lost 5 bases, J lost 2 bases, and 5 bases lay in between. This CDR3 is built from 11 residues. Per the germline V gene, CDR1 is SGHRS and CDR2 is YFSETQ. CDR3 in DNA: TGCGCCAGCAGGACCACCTACGAGCAGTACTTC. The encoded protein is CASRTTYEQYF.

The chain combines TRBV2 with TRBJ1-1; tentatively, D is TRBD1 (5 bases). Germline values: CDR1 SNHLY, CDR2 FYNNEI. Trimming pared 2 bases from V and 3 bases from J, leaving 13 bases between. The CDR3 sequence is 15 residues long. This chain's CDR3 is CASSEMGGKDTEAFF. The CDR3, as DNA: TGTGCCAGCAGTGAAATGGGGGGAAAGGACACTGAAGCTTTCTTT.

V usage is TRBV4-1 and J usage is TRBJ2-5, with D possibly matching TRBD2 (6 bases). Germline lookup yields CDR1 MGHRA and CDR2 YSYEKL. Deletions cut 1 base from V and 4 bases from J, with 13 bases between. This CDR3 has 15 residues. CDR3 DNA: TGCGCCAGCAGCCAAGTACGCACTAGCAGAGAGACCCAGTACTTC. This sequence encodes CASSQVRTSRETQYF.

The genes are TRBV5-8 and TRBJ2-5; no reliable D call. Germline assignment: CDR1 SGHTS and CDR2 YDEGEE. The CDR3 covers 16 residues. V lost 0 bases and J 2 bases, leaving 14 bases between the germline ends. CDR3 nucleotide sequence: TGTGCCAGCAGCTTGGGTCCTGGCGGACGGCAAGAGACCCAGTACTTC. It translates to CASSLGPGGRQETQYF.

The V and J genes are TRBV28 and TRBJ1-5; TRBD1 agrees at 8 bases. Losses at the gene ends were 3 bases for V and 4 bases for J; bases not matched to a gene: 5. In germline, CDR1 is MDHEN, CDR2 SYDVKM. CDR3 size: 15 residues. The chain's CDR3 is CASSFQGAKNQPQHF. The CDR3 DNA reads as TGTGCCAGCAGTTTCCAGGGGGCGAAGAATCAGCCCCAGCATTTT.

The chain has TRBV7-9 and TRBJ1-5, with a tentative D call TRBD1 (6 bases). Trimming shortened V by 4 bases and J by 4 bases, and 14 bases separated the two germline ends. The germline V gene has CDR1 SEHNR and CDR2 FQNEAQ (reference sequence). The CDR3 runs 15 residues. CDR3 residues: CASSSHGQSNQPQHF. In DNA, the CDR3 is TGTGCCAGCAGCTCCCACGGACAGTCGAATCAGCCCCAGCATTTT.

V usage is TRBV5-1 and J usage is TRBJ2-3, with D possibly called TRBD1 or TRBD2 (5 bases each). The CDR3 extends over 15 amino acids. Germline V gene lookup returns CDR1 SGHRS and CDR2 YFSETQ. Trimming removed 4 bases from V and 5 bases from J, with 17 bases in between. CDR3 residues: CASSHGTVLGDTQYF. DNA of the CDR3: TGCGCCAGCAGCCACGGGACGGTCCTGGGAGATACGCAGTATTTT.

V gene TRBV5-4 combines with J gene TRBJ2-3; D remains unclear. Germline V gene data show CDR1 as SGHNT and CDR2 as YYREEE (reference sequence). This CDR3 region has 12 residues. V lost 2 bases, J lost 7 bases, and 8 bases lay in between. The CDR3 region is CASSLRENTQYF. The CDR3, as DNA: TGTGCCAGCAGCTTACGCGAAAATACGCAGTATTTT. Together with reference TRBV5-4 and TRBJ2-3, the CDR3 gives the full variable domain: ETGVTQSPTHLIKTRGQQVTLRCSSQSGHNTVSWYQQALGQGPQFIFQYYREEENGRGNFPPRFSGLQFPNYSSELNVNALELDDSALYLCASSLRENTQYFGPGTRLTVL.

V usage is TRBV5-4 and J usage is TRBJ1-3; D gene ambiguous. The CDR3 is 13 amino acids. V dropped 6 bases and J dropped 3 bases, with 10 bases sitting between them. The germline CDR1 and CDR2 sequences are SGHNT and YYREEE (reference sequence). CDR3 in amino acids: CASKIGGGNTIYF. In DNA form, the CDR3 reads TGTGCCAGCAAAATAGGCGGTGGAAACACCATATATTTT. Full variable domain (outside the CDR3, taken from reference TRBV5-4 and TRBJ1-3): ETGVTQSPTHLIKTRGQQVTLRCSSQSGHNTVSWYQQALGQGPQFIFQYYREEENGRGNFPPRFSGLQFPNYSSELNVNALELDDSALYLCASKIGGGNTIYFGEGSWLTVV.

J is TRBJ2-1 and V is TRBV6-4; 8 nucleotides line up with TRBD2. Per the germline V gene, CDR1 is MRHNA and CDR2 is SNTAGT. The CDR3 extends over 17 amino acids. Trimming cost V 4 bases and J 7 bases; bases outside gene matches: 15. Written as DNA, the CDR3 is TGTGCCAGCAGTGCCGGTTTTGGAGCGGGAGTAAATAATGAGCAGTTCTTC. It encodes CASSAGFGAGVNNEQFF.

This CDR3 reads CASSPGGQGNTEAFF. CDR3 coding DNA: TGTGCCAGCAGCCCCGGGGGACAGGGGAACACTGAAGCTTTCTTT. J is TRBJ1-1 and V is TRBV9; 9 bases align to TRBD1. Germline trimming cut 4 bases from V and 1 base from J; bases unmatched to any gene: 5. The CDR3 spans 15 residues. Germline V gene lookup returns CDR1 SGDLS and CDR2 YYNGEE.

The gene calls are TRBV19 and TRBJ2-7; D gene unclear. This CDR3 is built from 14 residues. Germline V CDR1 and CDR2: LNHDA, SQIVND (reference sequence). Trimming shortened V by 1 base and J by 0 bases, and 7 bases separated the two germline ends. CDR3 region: CASSIAQSSYEQYF. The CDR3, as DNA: TGTGCCAGTAGTATAGCTCAGAGCTCCTACGAGCAGTACTTC.

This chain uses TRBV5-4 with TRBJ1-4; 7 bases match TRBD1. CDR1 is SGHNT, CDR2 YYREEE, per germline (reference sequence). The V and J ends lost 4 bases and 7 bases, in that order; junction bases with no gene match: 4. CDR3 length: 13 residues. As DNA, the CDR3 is TGTGCCAGCAGCCCCCGGGACAGTGAAAAACTGTTTTTT. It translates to CASSPRDSEKLFF.

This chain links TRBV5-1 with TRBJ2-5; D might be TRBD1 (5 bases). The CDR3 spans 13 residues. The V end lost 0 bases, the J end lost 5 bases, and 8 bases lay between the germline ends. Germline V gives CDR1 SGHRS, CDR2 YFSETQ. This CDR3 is CASSLGQWETQYF. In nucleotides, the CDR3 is TGCGCCAGCAGCTTGGGACAGTGGGAGACCCAGTACTTC.

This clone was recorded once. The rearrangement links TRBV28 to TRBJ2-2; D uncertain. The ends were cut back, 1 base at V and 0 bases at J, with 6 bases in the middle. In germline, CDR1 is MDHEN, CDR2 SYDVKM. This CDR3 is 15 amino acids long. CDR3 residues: CASSLYIANTGELFF. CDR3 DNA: TGTGCCAGCAGTTTATACATCGCGAACACCGGGGAGCTGTTTTTT. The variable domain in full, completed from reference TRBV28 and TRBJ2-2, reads DVKVTQSSRYLVKRTGEKVFLECVQDMDHENMFWYRQDPGLGLRLIYFSYDVKMKEKGDIPEGYSVSREKKERFSLILESASTNQTSMYLCASSLYIANTGELFFGEGSRLTVL.

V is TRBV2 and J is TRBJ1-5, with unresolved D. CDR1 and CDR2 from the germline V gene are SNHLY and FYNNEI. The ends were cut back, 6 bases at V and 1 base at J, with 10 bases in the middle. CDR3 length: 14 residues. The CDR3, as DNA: TGTGCCAGCAGCCCCGGACGGAGCAATCAGCCCCAGCATTTT. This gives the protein CASSPGRSNQPQHF. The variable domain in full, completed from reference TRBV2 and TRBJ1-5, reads EPEVTQTPSHQVTQMGQEVILRCVPISNHLYFYWYRQILGQKVEFLVSFYNNEISEKSEIFDDQFSVERPDGSNFTLKIRSTKLEDSAMYFCASSPGRSNQPQHFGDGTRLSIL.

The CDR3 spells CASRSLVQSYNEQFF. CDR3 bases: TGCGCCAGCAGGTCCTTGGTCCAGTCCTACAATGAGCAGTTCTTC. This chain uses TRBV5-1 with TRBJ2-1; D gene unclear. Per the germline V gene, CDR1 is SGHRS and CDR2 is YFSETQ. The CDR3 has 15 residues. V was cut by 5 bases and J by 1 base, with 13 bases left in between. The full variable domain, its missing parts supplied by reference TRBV5-1 and TRBJ2-1, is KAGVTQTPRYLIKTRGQQVTLSCSPISGHRSVSWYQQTPGQGLQFLFEYFSETQRNKGNFPGRFSGRQFSNSRSEMNVSTLELGDSALYLCASRSLVQSYNEQFFGPGTRLTVL.

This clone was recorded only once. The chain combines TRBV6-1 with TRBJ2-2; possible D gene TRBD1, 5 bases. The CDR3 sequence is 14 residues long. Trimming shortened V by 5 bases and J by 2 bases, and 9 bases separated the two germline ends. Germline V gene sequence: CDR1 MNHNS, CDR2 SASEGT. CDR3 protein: CASSLTDNTGELFF. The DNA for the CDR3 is TGTGCCAGCAGTCTGACAGACAACACCGGGGAGCTGTTTTTT.

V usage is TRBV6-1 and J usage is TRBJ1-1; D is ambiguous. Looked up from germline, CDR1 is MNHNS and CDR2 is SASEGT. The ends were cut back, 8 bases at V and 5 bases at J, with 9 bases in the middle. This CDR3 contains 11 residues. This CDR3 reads CASRFRTEAFF. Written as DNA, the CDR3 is TGTGCCAGCCGCTTTAGAACTGAAGCTTTCTTT.

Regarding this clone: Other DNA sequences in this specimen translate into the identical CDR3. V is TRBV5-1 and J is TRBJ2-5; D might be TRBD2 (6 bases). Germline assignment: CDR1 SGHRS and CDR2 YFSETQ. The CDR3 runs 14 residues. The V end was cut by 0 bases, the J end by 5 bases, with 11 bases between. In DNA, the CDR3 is TGCGCCAGCAGCTTGGCCAGTGGGGGGGAGACCCAGTACTTC. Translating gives CASSLASGGETQYF. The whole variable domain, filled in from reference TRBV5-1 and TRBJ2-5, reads KAGVTQTPRYLIKTRGQQVTLSCSPISGHRSVSWYQQTPGQGLQFLFEYFSETQRNKGNFPGRFSGRQFSNSRSEMNVSTLELGDSALYLCASSLASGGETQYFGPGTRLLVL.

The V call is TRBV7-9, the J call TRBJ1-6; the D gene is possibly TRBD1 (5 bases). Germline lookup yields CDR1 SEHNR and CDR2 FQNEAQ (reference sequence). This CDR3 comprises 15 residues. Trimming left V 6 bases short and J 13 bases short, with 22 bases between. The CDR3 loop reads CASRGQGTASGPLHF. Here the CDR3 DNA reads TGTGCCAGCAGGGGCCAGGGAACAGCCTCGGGGCCCCTCCACTTT. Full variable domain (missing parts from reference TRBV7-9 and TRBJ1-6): DTGVSQNPRHKITKRGQNVTFRCDPISEHNRLYWYRQTLGQGPEFLTYFQNEAQLEKSRLLSDRFSAERPKGSFSTLEIQRTEQGDSAMYLCASRGQGTASGPLHFGNGTRLTVT.

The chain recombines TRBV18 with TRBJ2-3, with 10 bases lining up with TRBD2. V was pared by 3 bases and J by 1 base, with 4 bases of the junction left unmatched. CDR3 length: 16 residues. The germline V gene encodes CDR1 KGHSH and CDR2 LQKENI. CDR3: CASSPRTSGGTDTQYF. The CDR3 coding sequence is TGTGCCAGCTCACCTAGAACTAGCGGGGGCACAGATACGCAGTATTTT.

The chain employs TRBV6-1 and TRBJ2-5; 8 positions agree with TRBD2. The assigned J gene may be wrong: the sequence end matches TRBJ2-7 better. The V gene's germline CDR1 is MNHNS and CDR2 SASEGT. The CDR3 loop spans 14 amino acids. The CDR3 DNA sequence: TGTGCCAGCAGTGCGGGACTAGATTACGACGAGCAGTACTTC. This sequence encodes CASSAGLDYDEQYF.

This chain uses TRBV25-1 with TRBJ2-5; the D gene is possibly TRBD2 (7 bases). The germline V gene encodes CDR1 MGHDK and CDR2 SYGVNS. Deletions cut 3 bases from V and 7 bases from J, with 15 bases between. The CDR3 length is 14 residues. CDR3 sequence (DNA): TGTGCCAGCAGTGATCCGCGGAGGGGGGGGACCCAGTACTTC. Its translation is CASSDPRRGGTQYF.

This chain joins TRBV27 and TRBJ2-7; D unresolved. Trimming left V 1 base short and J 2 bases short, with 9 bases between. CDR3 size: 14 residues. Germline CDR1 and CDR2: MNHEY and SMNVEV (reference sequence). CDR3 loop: CASSLLAKPYEQYF. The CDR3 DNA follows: TGTGCCAGCAGTTTATTGGCGAAGCCCTACGAGCAGTACTTC.

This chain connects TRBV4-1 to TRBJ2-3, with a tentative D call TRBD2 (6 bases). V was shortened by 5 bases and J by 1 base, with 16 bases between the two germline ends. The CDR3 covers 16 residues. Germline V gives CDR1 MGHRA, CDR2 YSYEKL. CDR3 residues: CASSRGASERTDTQYF. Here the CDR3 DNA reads TGCGCCAGCAGCAGGGGAGCTAGCGAACGCACAGATACGCAGTATTTT.

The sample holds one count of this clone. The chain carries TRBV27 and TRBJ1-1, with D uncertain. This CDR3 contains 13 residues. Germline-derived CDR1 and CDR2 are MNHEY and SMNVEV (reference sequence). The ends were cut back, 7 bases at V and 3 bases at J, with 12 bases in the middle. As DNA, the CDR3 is TGTGCCAGCACCACAGACCCGTACACTGAAGCTTTCTTT. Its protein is CASTTDPYTEAFF.

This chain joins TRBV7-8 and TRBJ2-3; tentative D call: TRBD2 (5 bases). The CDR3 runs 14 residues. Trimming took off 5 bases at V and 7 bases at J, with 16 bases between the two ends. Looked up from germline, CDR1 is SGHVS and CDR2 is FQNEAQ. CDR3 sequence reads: CASSPQRAVNTQYF. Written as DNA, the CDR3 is TGTGCCAGCAGCCCCCAGAGGGCCGTTAATACGCAGTATTTT.

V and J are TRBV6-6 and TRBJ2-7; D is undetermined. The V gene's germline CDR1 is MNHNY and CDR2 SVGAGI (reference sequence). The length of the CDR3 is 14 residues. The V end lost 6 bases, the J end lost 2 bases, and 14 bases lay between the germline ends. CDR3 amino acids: CASRSRLEAYEQYF. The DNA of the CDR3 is TGTGCCAGCAGATCCCGCCTAGAAGCCTACGAGCAGTACTTC.

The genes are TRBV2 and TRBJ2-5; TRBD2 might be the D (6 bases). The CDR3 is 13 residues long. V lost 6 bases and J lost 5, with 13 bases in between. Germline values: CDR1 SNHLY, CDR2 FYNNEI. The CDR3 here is CASREGALETQYF. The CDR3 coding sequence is TGTGCCAGCAGGGAGGGAGCCCTGGAGACCCAGTACTTC.

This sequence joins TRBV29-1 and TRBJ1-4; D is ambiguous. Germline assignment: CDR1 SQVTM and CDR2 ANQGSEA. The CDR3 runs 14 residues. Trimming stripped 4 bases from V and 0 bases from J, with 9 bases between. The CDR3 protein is CSVAEGATNEKLFF. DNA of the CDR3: TGCAGCGTTGCCGAGGGAGCAACTAATGAAAAACTGTTTTTT.

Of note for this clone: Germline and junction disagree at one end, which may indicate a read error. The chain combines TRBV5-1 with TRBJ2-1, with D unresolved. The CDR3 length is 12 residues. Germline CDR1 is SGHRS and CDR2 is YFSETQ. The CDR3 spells CASSLAEQTQIF. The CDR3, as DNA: TGCGCCAGCAGCTTGGCCGAACAGACTCAAATCTTC.